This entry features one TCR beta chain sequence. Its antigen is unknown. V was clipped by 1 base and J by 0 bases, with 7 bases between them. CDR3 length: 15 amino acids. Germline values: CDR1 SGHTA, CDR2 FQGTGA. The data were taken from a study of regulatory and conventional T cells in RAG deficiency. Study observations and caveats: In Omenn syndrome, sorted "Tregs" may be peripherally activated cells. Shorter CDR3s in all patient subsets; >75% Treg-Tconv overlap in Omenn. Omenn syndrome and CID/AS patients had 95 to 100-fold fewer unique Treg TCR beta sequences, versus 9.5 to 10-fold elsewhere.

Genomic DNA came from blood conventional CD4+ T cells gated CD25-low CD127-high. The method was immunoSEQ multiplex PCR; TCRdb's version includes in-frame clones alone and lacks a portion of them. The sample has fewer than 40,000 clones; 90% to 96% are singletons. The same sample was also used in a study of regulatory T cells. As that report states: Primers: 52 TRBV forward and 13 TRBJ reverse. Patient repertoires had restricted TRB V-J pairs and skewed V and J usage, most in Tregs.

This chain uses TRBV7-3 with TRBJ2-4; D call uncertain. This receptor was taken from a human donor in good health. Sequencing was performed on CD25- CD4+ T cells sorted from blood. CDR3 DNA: TGTGCCAGCAGCTTAAATTCCCTAGCCAAAAACATTCAGTACTTC. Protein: CASSLNSLAKNIQYF.